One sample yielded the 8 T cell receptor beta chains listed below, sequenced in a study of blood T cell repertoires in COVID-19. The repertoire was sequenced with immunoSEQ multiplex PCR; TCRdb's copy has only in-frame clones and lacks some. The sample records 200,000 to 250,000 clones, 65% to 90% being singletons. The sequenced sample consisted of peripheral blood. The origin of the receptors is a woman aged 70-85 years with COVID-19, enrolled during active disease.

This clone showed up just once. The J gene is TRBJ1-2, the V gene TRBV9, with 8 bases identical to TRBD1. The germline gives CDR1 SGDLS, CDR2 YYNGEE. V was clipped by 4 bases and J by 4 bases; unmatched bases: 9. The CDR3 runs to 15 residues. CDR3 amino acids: CASSPNLGTGYGYTF. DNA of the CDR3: TGTGCCAGCAGCCCAAACCTCGGGACAGGCTATGGCTACACCTTC.

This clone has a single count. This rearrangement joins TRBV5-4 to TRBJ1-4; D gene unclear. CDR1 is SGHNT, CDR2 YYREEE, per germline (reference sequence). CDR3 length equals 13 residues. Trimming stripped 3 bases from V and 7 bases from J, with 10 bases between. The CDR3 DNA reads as TGTGCCAGCAGCTCCGATTCCGGTGAAAAACTGTTTTTT. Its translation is CASSSDSGEKLFF.

As DNA, the CDR3 is TGTGCCAGCAGCTTAGAGAGTGGCGGGGAAGGCTACACCTTC. Encoded protein: CASSLESGGEGYTF. The rearrangement links TRBV11-2 to TRBJ1-2; D is uncertain. Germline V gene lookup returns CDR1 SGHAT and CDR2 FQNNGV. The CDR3 has 14 amino acids. The ends were cut back, 0 bases at V and 8 bases at J, with 13 bases in the middle.

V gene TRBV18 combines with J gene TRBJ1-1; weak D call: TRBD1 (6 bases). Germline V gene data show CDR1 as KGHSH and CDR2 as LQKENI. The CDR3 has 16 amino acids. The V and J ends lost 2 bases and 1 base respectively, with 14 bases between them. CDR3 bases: TGTGCCAGCTCACCATATTCCCTAGGGGGGAACACTGAAGCTTTCTTT. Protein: CASSPYSLGGNTEAFF.

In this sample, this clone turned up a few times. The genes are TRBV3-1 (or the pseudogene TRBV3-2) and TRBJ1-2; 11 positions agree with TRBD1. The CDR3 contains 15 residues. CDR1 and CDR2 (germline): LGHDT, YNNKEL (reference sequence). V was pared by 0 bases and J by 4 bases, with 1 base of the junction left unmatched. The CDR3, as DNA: TGTGCCAGCAGCCAAGATGGGACAGGGGGCTATGGCTACACCTTC. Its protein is CASSQDGTGGYGYTF.

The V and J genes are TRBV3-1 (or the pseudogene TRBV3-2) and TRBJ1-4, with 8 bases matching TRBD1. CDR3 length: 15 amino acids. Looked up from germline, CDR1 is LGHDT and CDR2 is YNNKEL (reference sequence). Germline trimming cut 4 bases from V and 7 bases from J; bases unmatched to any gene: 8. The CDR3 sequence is CASSREDRASEKLFF. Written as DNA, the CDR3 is TGTGCCAGCAGCCGAGAGGACAGGGCGTCTGAAAAACTGTTTTTT.

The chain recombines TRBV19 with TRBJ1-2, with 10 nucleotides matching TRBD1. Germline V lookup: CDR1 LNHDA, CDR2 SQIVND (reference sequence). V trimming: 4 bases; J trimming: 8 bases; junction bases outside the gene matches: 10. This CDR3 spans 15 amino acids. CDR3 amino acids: CASSTQDRGDSGYTF. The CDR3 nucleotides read TGTGCCAGTAGTACTCAGGACAGGGGGGATTCCGGCTACACCTTC.

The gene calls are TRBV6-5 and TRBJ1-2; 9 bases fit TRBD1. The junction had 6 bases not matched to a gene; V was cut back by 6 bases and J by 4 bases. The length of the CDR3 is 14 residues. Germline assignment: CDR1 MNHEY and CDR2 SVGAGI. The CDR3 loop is CASSLQGAFYGYTF. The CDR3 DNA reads TGTGCCAGCAGCTTACAGGGGGCATTCTATGGCTACACCTTC.